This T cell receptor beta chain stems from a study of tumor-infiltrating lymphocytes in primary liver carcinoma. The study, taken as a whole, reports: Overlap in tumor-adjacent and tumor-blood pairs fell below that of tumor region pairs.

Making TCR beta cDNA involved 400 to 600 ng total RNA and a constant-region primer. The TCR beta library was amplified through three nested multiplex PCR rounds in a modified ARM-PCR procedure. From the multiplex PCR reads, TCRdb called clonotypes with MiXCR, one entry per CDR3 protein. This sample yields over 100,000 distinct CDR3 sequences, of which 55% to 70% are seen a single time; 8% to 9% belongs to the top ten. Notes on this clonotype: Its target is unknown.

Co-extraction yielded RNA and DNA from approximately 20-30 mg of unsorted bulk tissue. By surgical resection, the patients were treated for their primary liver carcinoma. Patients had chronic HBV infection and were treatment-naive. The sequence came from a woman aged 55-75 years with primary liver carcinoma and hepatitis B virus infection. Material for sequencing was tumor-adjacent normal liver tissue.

In nucleotides, the CDR3 is TGCAGCGAAATCCATCGGGGGACACTTAATGAGCAGTTCTTC. Translation gives CSEIHRGTLNEQFF. The chain uses TRBV29-1 and TRBJ2-1; D tentatively fits TRBD1 or TRBD2 (6 bases each). CDR1 is SQVTM and CDR2 is ANQGSEA in the germline V gene. V was clipped by 7 bases and J by 7 bases, with 20 bases between them. The CDR3 has 14 amino acids.